Listed here are 29 T cell receptor beta chains from one sample, sequenced in a study of shared clonotypes between healthy human individuals. Measured with immunoSEQ multiplex PCR; TCRdb has only the in-frame clones, and not every one. The sample yields 2 million to 2.5 million clones, approximately 95% seen once. The sample comprised naive CD4+ T cells sorted from blood. The subset was: CD45RA+ positively selected. The receptors originated from a man in his late teens or twenties in good health.

The chain carries TRBV9 and TRBJ1-1; D uncertain. The germline V gene has CDR1 SGDLS and CDR2 YYNGEE. V lost 3 bases and J lost 0, with 18 bases in between. The CDR3 totals 17 residues. The CDR3 loop is CASSDYREKPMNTEAFF. DNA of the CDR3: TGTGCCAGCAGCGACTACCGAGAAAAACCGATGAACACTGAAGCTTTCTTT.

The V gene is TRBV6-6, the J gene TRBJ2-1, with D tentatively TRBD2 (5 bases). The V gene's germline CDR1 is MNHNY and CDR2 SVGAGI (reference sequence). The CDR3 covers 13 residues. The V and J ends lost 7 bases and 2 bases respectively, with 9 bases between them. The CDR3 DNA reads TGTGCCAGCACCCCCGGGACCTACAATGAGCAGTTCTTC. Its translation is CASTPGTYNEQFF.

The chain recombines TRBV4-1 with TRBJ2-7; no firm D call. The CDR3 is 13 residues long. V was pared by 2 bases and J by 4 bases, with 9 bases between. Germline-derived CDR1 and CDR2 are MGHRA and YSYEKL. CDR3 region: CASSQSGVYEQYF. DNA for the CDR3: TGCGCCAGCAGCCAATCTGGGGTTTACGAGCAGTACTTC.

J is TRBJ1-2 and V is TRBV29-1; D is unclear. V lost 1 base to trimming and J lost 8 bases, with 11 bases between them. This CDR3 comprises 12 residues. In germline, CDR1 is SQVTM, CDR2 ANQGSEA. CDR3 DNA sequence: TGCAGCGTTGAAGGGATGTATATCGGCTACACCTTC. Protein product: CSVEGMYIGYTF.

V usage is TRBV28 and J usage is TRBJ1-4, with 10 bases that match TRBD1. The germline CDR1 and CDR2 sequences are MDHEN and SYDVKM. Trimming removed 9 bases from V and 7 bases from J; junction bases left unmatched: 11. The CDR3 totals 15 residues. CDR3 coding DNA: TGTGCCAGTTTAACCCCGGGACAGGGGCGTGAAAAACTGTTTTTT. Translated, it gives CASLTPGQGREKLFF.

The genes are TRBV5-4 and TRBJ1-2; TRBD1 agrees at 8 bases. Trimming cost V 4 bases and J 5 bases; bases outside gene matches: 16. The CDR3 is made up of 17 amino acids. CDR1 is SGHNT, CDR2 YYREEE, per germline (reference sequence). CDR3 nucleotide sequence: TGTGCCAGCAGCACCGGGACAGGCCAGGGGGCAGGATATGGCTACACCTTC. Translation: CASSTGTGQGAGYGYTF.

The V and J genes are TRBV2 and TRBJ2-2; 9 nucleotides agree with TRBD2. Unmatched junction bases numbered 6, after V lost 7 bases and J lost 0 bases. The germline CDR1 and CDR2 sequences are SNHLY and FYNNEI. This CDR3 contains 16 residues. The CDR3: CASIRLAATNTGELFF. In nucleotides, the CDR3 is TGTGCCAGCATCAGACTAGCGGCAACGAACACCGGGGAGCTGTTTTTT. The full variable domain, with the rest looked up from reference TRBV2 and TRBJ2-2, is EPEVTQTPSHQVTQMGQEVILRCVPISNHLYFYWYRQILGQKVEFLVSFYNNEISEKSEIFDDQFSVERPDGSNFTLKIRSTKLEDSAMYFCASIRLAATNTGELFFGEGSRLTVL.

V is TRBV11-2 and J is TRBJ2-5; no reliable D call. The germline gives CDR1 SGHAT, CDR2 FQNNGV. V was pared by 0 bases and J by 5 bases, with 13 bases between. This CDR3 has 15 residues. CDR3 residues: CASSLDRDNLETQYF. CDR3 in DNA: TGTGCCAGCAGCTTAGATCGCGACAACCTTGAGACCCAGTACTTC.

The rearrangement joins TRBV4-3 to TRBJ2-2; D is unresolved. This CDR3 spans 17 amino acids. The V gene lost 2 bases and the J gene lost 2 bases, with 15 bases spanning the gap. Germline lookup yields CDR1 LGHNA and CDR2 YSLEER. CDR3 bases: TGCGCCAGCAGCCAAAAAACGACGTTCCTTAACACCGGGGAGCTGTTTTTT. It is translated as CASSQKTTFLNTGELFF.

The chain recombines TRBV20-1 with TRBJ2-7; no reliable D call. The CDR3 is 11 amino acids. Germline V gene sequence: CDR1 DFQATT, CDR2 SNEGSKA (reference sequence). V lost 7 bases and J 4 bases, leaving 11 bases between the germline ends. CDR3 region: CSVRSRYEQYF. The DNA for the CDR3 is TGCAGTGTCCGTTCCCGTTACGAGCAGTACTTC.

The gene calls are TRBV7-8 and TRBJ2-7, with D perhaps given as TRBD1 or TRBD2 (5 bases each). Germline CDR1 SGHVS, CDR2 FQNEAQ. The CDR3 consists of 14 residues. The V end lost 1 base, the J end lost 5 bases, and 12 bases lay between the germline ends. CDR3 DNA: TGTGCCAGCAGCTTAGTGGGGGTAACGAACGAGCAGTACTTC. It encodes CASSLVGVTNEQYF.

The rearrangement joins TRBV5-4 to TRBJ2-2; D not resolved. Trimming stripped 4 bases from V and 4 bases from J, with 8 bases between. Per germline, CDR1 SGHNT and CDR2 YYREEE (reference sequence). This CDR3 is built from 13 residues. The CDR3 here is CASSHAGTGELFF. In DNA form, the CDR3 reads TGTGCCAGCAGCCATGCCGGCACCGGGGAGCTGTTTTTT.

The rearrangement links TRBV7-2 to TRBJ2-5, with 9 bases aligning to TRBD2. The CDR3 spans 17 residues. Germline-derived CDR1 and CDR2 are SGHTA and FQGNSA. Trimming at V came to 4 bases and at J to 5 bases, leaving 14 bases not matched to a gene. The CDR3 DNA reads TGTGCCAGCAGCTCAGGACTATTGCGGGAGGGCCAGGAGACCCAGTACTTC. Its protein product is CASSSGLLREGQETQYF.

As concerns this clone: Other DNA sequences in this sample translate to the same CDR3. The chain uses TRBV7-9 and TRBJ2-2, with a weak D call TRBD1 (6 bases). V was cut by 3 bases and J by 8 bases, with 16 bases left in between. Germline V gene sequence: CDR1 SEHNR, CDR2 FQNEAQ (reference sequence). The CDR3 sequence is 15 residues long. The CDR3 bases are TGTGCCAGCAGCTTGGGGCAGGGGAGAACAGGGGAGCTGTTTTTT. This codes for CASSLGQGRTGELFF.

The rearrangement links TRBV28 to TRBJ1-4; 7 bases agree with TRBD1. This CDR3 contains 16 residues. V lost 6 bases to trimming and J lost 7 bases; unmatched junction nucleotides: 14. CDR1 is MDHEN and CDR2 is SYDVKM in the germline V gene. The CDR3 here is CASRGNRGSRVEKLFF. The CDR3 nucleotides are TGTGCCAGCAGGGGGAACAGGGGTTCAAGGGTTGAAAAACTGTTTTTT.

For the CDR3, the DNA is TGTGCCAGCAGCTTGGTCAGCGGGAGCGGCAATGAGCAGTTCTTC. Protein sequence: CASSLVSGSGNEQFF. This chain joins TRBV7-2 and TRBJ2-1; 8 bases are shared with TRBD2. The V segment lost 3 bases and the J segment 6 bases; nucleotides outside the gene matches: 7. Germline V gene lookup returns CDR1 SGHTA and CDR2 FQGNSA. This CDR3 is 15 amino acids long.

The chain links TRBV28 to TRBJ1-6; 9 bases are shared with TRBD1. The CDR3 has 17 amino acids. The germline CDR1 and CDR2 sequences are MDHEN and SYDVKM. With 2 bases clipped from V and 7 bases from J, the junction kept 9 bases outside the gene matches. In nucleotides, the CDR3 is TGTGCCAGCAGTTTAAGGGGACAGGGATATGGGAATTCACCCCTCCACTTT. As protein: CASSLRGQGYGNSPLHF. Combining the CDR3 with reference TRBV28 and TRBJ1-6 gives the whole variable domain DVKVTQSSRYLVKRTGEKVFLECVQDMDHENMFWYRQDPGLGLRLIYFSYDVKMKEKGDIPEGYSVSREKKERFSLILESASTNQTSMYLCASSLRGQGYGNSPLHFGNGTRLTVT.

The J gene is TRBJ1-5, the V gene TRBV2, with no clear D. With 7 bases removed from V and 0 bases from J, the gap between germline ends came to 10 bases. This CDR3 contains 14 residues. Per the germline V gene, CDR1 is SNHLY and CDR2 is FYNNEI. The CDR3 nucleotides are TGTGCCAGCAATGCGGAGAATAGCAATCAGCCCCAGCATTTT. It translates to CASNAENSNQPQHF. Variable domain in full (rest from reference TRBV2 and TRBJ1-5): EPEVTQTPSHQVTQMGQEVILRCVPISNHLYFYWYRQILGQKVEFLVSFYNNEISEKSEIFDDQFSVERPDGSNFTLKIRSTKLEDSAMYFCASNAENSNQPQHFGDGTRLSIL.

This chain links TRBV6-1 with TRBJ1-2; D is unresolved. Between the trimmed V and J ends, which lost 6 bases and 2 bases, there was a span of 16 bases. From germline, CDR1 is MNHNS and CDR2 SASEGT. The CDR3 covers 15 residues. For the CDR3, the DNA is TGTGCCAGCAGGTTTATAACAGTATCGAACTATGGCTACACCTTC. The encoded protein is CASRFITVSNYGYTF.

This clone has a handful of counts. V gene TRBV20-1 combines with J gene TRBJ1-1; D is ambiguous. The CDR3 has 10 amino acids. The V gene lost 5 bases and the J gene lost 6 bases, with 7 bases spanning the gap. Germline V gives CDR1 DFQATT, CDR2 SNEGSKA (reference sequence). The CDR3 protein is CSAGDPEAFF. DNA of the CDR3: TGCAGTGCTGGGGATCCTGAAGCTTTCTTT.

V and J are TRBV5-1 and TRBJ2-3; possibly TRBD1 for D (5 bases). The V end lost 0 bases, the J end lost 0 bases, and 14 bases lay between the germline ends. The length of the CDR3 is 17 residues. Germline lookup yields CDR1 SGHRS and CDR2 YFSETQ. The CDR3 reads CASSLGGGSSSTDTQYF. CDR3 nucleotide sequence: TGCGCCAGCAGCTTGGGGGGCGGAAGCTCTAGCACAGATACGCAGTATTTT.

This chain connects TRBV5-4 to TRBJ1-1; no clear D gene. The CDR3 has 12 residues. Per germline, CDR1 SGHNT and CDR2 YYREEE (reference sequence). The ends were cut back, 5 bases at V and 2 bases at J, with 7 bases in the middle. The chain's CDR3 is CASRADNTEAFF. CDR3 coding DNA: TGTGCCAGCAGGGCAGATAACACTGAAGCTTTCTTT.

The V gene is TRBV10-3, the J gene TRBJ2-3; unclear D gene. Per the germline V gene, CDR1 is ENHRY and CDR2 is SYGVKD. This CDR3 spans 16 amino acids. V dropped 0 bases and J dropped 7 bases, with 17 bases sitting between them. The DNA for the CDR3 is TGTGCCATCAGTGAGTCCCCCCCCCTTCAGACAAATACGCAGTATTTT. It is translated as CAISESPPLQTNTQYF.

The CDR3 sequence is CASRETGFYNEQFF. CDR3 DNA sequence: TGTGCCAGTAGGGAGACAGGTTTCTACAATGAGCAGTTCTTC. The rearrangement links TRBV19 to TRBJ2-1; D is possibly TRBD1 (6 bases). The germline V and J ends were trimmed by 6 bases and 3 bases, with 12 bases remaining between them. The CDR3 consists of 14 residues. CDR1 is LNHDA and CDR2 is SQIVND in the germline V gene (reference sequence).

In its sample, this clone was seen many times. The chain employs TRBV29-1 and TRBJ2-7, with 10 bases aligning to TRBD2. The germline CDR1 and CDR2 sequences are SQVTM and ANQGSEA. The CDR3 covers 14 residues. Trimming at V came to 3 bases and at J to 5 bases, leaving 7 bases not matched to a gene. The CDR3 region has the DNA TGCAGCGTTGAGGAGTTAGCGGGAGGCGACGAGCAGTACTTC. Its translation: CSVEELAGGDEQYF.

This chain joins TRBV6-5 and TRBJ2-3; D possibly corresponds to TRBD1 (5 bases). The CDR3 totals 16 residues. The V gene's germline CDR1 is MNHEY and CDR2 SVGAGI. Trimming left V 0 bases short and J 4 bases short, with 14 bases between. In DNA form, the CDR3 reads TGTGCCAGCAGTTACTCGAAGTCAGGGCACGCAGATACGCAGTATTTT. Encoded protein: CASSYSKSGHADTQYF.

The chain employs TRBV30 and TRBJ2-2; 8 nucleotides align to TRBD1. CDR1 is GTSNPN and CDR2 is SVGIG in the germline V gene (reference sequence). The CDR3 extends over 15 amino acids. Trimming cost V 3 bases and J 1 base; bases outside gene matches: 4. The CDR3 bases are TGTGCCTGGAGGGTCAGGGGGCTGAACACCGGGGAGCTGTTTTTT. Amino acid sequence: CAWRVRGLNTGELFF.

The chain couples TRBV2 to TRBJ2-1; 7 positions agree with TRBD2. CDR1 is SNHLY and CDR2 is FYNNEI in the germline V gene. V shed 6 bases, J shed 14 bases, and the junction held 7 bases outside the gene matches. The CDR3 has 11 residues. In nucleotides, the CDR3 is TGTGCCAGCAGGGAAACTAGCGTGGAGTTCTTC. It is translated as CASRETSVEFF.

This chain links TRBV7-9 with TRBJ2-1; possible D gene TRBD2, 5 bases. The germline gives CDR1 SEHNR, CDR2 FQNEAQ (reference sequence). Trimming stripped 5 bases from V and 8 bases from J, with 19 bases between. CDR3 length: 15 amino acids. The CDR3 DNA reads TGTGCCAGCAGCCCCTCGGACGGGGATTTCGATGAGCAGTTCTTC. Its translation: CASSPSDGDFDEQFF.